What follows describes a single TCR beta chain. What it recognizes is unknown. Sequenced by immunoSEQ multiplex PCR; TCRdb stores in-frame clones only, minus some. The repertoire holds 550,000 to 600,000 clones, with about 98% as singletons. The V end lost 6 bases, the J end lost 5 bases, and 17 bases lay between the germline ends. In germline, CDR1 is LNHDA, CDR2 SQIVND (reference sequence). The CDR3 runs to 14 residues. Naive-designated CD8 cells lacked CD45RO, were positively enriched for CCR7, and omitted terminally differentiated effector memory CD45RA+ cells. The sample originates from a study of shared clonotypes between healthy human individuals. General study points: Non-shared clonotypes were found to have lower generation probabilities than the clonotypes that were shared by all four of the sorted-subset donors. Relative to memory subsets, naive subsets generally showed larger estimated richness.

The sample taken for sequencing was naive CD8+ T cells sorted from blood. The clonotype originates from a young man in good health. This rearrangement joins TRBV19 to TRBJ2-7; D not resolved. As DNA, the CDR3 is TGTGCCAGTAGCCCTAAGTCGAAGACCCACGAGCAGTACTTC. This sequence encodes CASSPKSKTHEQYF. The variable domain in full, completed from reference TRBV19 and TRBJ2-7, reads DGGITQSPKYLFRKEGQNVTLSCEQNLNHDAMYWYRQDPGQGLRLIYYSQIVNDFQKGDIAEGYSVSREKKESFPLTVTSAQKNPTAFYLCASSPKSKTHEQYFGPGTRLTVT.